This T cell receptor (beta chain) comes out of a study of cytomegalovirus exposure and HLA in healthy donors. Study outcomes and limitations: Rare TCR sequences predominated, though certain public TCRs were found in many donors. Reports state that TCR beta sequences accurately predicted most subjects' HLA-A and HLA-B alleles. Later analysis suggested links between common viral pathogens and several top significant clusters.

Of note for this clone: No antigen is known for it.

PCR was performed using 60 Vbeta and 13 Jbeta primers. Profiling relied on immunoSEQ multiplex PCR, and the TCRdb table lists in-frame clones only, not all of them. The sample holds over 85,000 clones, 75% to 80% seen once. The CDR3 loop spans 15 amino acids. Germline CDR1 SNHLY, CDR2 FYNNEI. V was trimmed by 5 bases and J by 0 bases, leaving 14 bases between them. The chain joins TRBV2 to TRBJ2-7; tentative D call: TRBD1 (6 bases). The sequenced sample was PBMCs. The sequence was obtained from a female donor in good health and CMV-seronegative. CDR3 bases: TGTGCCAGCAGTTATACAGGGAAGGGCTCCTACGAGCAGTACTTC. As protein: CASSYTGKGSYEQYF.